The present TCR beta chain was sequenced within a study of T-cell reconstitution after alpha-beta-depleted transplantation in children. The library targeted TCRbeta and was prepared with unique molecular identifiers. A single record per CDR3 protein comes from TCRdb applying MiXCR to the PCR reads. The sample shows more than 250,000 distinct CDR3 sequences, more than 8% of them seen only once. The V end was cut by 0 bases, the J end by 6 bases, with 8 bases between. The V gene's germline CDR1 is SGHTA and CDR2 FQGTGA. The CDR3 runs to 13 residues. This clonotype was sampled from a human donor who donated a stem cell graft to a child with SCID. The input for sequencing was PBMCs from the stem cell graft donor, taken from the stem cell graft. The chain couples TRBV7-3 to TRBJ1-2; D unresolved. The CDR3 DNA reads TGTGCCAGCAGCTTAACATCTGGGGATGGCTACACCTTC. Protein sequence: CASSLTSGDGYTF.